Below, 12 T cell receptor beta chains from the same sample are listed, as sequenced in a study of glioma-infiltrating T cells (dated by TCRdb to the mid-2010s). Data came from an Illumina MiSeq. TCR alpha and beta CDR3 regions were amplified with the iRepertoire nested amplicon-rescue multiplex PCR (arm-PCR) platform from RNA. The raw public data were reprocessed by TCRdb itself: fastp quality trimming at Q25, MiXCR clonotype calling, in-frame beta chains only. CDR3 protein duplicates are merged, each entry listing the most common genes and DNA. The sample table lists 300,000 to 450,000 distinct CDR3 sequences, roughly two fifths of them with a count of one. Together, the top ten hold around 12% of the sample. The sequencing input was glioma tissue, nonneoplastic brain tissue, or PBMCs (not recorded which). The source is a human donor with low-grade glioma or glioblastoma, undergoing nonglioma brain surgery, or in good health (not recorded which).

This clonotype turned up a few times. The chain couples TRBV4-2 to TRBJ2-1; no clear D gene. V was pared by 0 bases and J by 4 bases, with 13 bases between. This CDR3 is built from 16 residues. Germline values: CDR1 LGHNA, CDR2 YNFKEQ. The CDR3 reads CASSQDRGTTYNEQFF. The CDR3 nucleotides are TGTGCCAGCAGCCAAGATAGAGGTACTACTTACAATGAGCAGTTCTTC.

The V and J genes are TRBV7-3 and TRBJ1-1; D perhaps matches TRBD1 (5 bases). Per germline, CDR1 SGHTA and CDR2 FQGTGA. V lost 5 bases, J lost 7 bases, and 14 bases lay in between. This CDR3 spans 13 amino acids. The CDR3 here is CASSLGGYGEAFF. CDR3 DNA sequence: TGTGCCAGCAGCCTCGGGGGGTACGGTGAAGCTTTCTTT.

This clonotype was found a few times. This chain connects TRBV20-1 to TRBJ2-5; 9 bases agree with TRBD1. The germline V gene encodes CDR1 DFQATT and CDR2 SNEGSKA (reference sequence). There are 14 residues in the CDR3. The V gene end was trimmed by 6 bases and the J gene end by 5 bases; junction bases not matched to a gene: 10. CDR3 in amino acids: CSARDRVHVETQYF. The DNA of the CDR3 is TGCAGTGCCCGGGACAGGGTGCATGTTGAGACCCAGTACTTC.

The chain uses TRBV18 and TRBJ1-5, with D maybe TRBD1 (6 bases). The CDR3 is 14 residues long. V was trimmed by 4 bases and J by 3 bases, leaving 10 bases between them. Germline values: CDR1 KGHSH, CDR2 LQKENI. The CDR3 loop reads CASSQWDTNQPQHF. As DNA, the CDR3 is TGTGCCAGCTCACAATGGGACACCAATCAGCCCCAGCATTTT. The whole variable domain, filled in from reference TRBV18 and TRBJ1-5, reads NAGVMQNPRHLVRRRGQEARLRCSPMKGHSHVYWYRQLPEEGLKFMVYLQKENIIDESGMPKERFSAEFPKEGPSILRIQQVVRGDSAAYFCASSQWDTNQPQHFGDGTRLSIL.

This clonotype appeared many times. The V call is TRBV2, the J call TRBJ2-1, with D possibly called TRBD1 or TRBD2 (6 bases each). The CDR3 totals 15 residues. Germline lookup yields CDR1 SNHLY and CDR2 FYNNEI. V lost 3 bases to trimming and J lost 0 bases, with 9 bases between them. The CDR3 nucleotides read TGTGCCAGCAGTGAGCGGGACAACTCCTACAATGAGCAGTTCTTC. Its translation is CASSERDNSYNEQFF.

This clonotype was seen more than once but under ten times. This chain uses TRBV10-3 with TRBJ2-7; 9 nucleotides agree with TRBD2. The germline gives CDR1 ENHRY, CDR2 SYGVKD. This CDR3 contains 15 residues. The ends lost 6 bases at V and 0 bases at J; junction bases unmatched: 6. CDR3 nucleotide sequence: TGTGCCATCAGACCCGGACTAGCGAGCTCCTACGAGCAGTACTTC. It translates to CAIRPGLASSYEQYF.

V gene TRBV5-1 combines with J gene TRBJ2-5; D not certain. The V end lost 2 bases, the J end lost 5 bases, and 13 bases lay between the germline ends. CDR1 is SGHRS and CDR2 is YFSETQ in the germline V gene. The CDR3 loop spans 14 amino acids. As DNA, the CDR3 is TGCGCCAGCAGCTTCGGCCAGGCTAGTGAGACCCAGTACTTC. Protein product: CASSFGQASETQYF.

This clonotype was counted once. At one end, the junction sequence differs from germline, possibly due to a read error. V and J are TRBV6-1 and TRBJ2-1, with TRBD2 matching 10 bases. The CDR3 covers 16 residues. CDR1 is MNHNS and CDR2 is SASEGT in the germline V gene. CDR3: CAISDATSGVYNEQFF. The DNA of the CDR3 is TGTGCCATCAGTGATGCAACTAGCGGGGTCTACAATGAGCAGTTCTTC.

The chain uses TRBV12-5 and TRBJ2-1; D might be TRBD1 (5 bases). The CDR3 totals 13 residues. Germline loops: CDR1 LGHNT, CDR2 FRNRAP. Trimming stripped 7 bases from V and 6 bases from J, with 13 bases between. The CDR3 sequence: CASALPTGNEQFF. Written as DNA, the CDR3 is TGTGCTAGTGCCCTCCCCACAGGCAATGAGCAGTTCTTC.

This clonotype was recorded only once. No conserved phenylalanine or tryptophan ends this CDR3, so it is likely a read error. This chain uses TRBV28 with TRBJ1-2; TRBD1 matches 10 bases. Germline values: CDR1 MDHEN, CDR2 SYDVKM. CDR3 length equals 16 residues. V lost 6 bases, J lost 5 bases, and 12 bases stayed unmatched. The CDR3 spells CASSPLGQGRGYGYTL. In DNA form, the CDR3 reads TGTGCCAGCAGCCCGCTGGGACAGGGGAGAGGGTATGGCTACACCCTC.

A remark on this clonotype: A much larger clone differs by one base, so this may be a read error. Since no conserved phenylalanine or tryptophan closes the CDR3, a read error is the likely cause. CDR3 coding DNA: TGTGCCAGCGCCGCCGGGGGTCGAGGCACAGATACGCAGTATTAT. Residues: CASAAGGRGTDTQYY. The chain combines TRBV27 with TRBJ2-3, with a weak D call TRBD2 (6 bases). Germline CDR1 MNHEY, CDR2 SMNVEV (reference sequence). V was clipped by 8 bases and J by 1 base, with 16 bases between them. The CDR3 spans 15 residues.

The chain is built from TRBV7-3 and TRBJ2-1; D is unresolved. The V gene lost 5 bases and the J gene lost 6 bases, with 17 bases spanning the gap. Germline V gene lookup returns CDR1 SGHTA and CDR2 FQGTGA. This CDR3 contains 15 residues. The CDR3 protein is CASSPRASHFNEQFF. CDR3 bases: TGTGCCAGCAGCCCTCGGGCTAGTCACTTCAATGAGCAGTTCTTC.